The next 10 T cell receptor beta chains were all read from a single sample in a study of shared clonotypes between healthy human individuals (dated by TCRdb to 2018 to 2020). The library was generated by the immunoSEQ multiplex PCR assay. In its TCRdb copy, this immuneACCESS table keeps in-frame sequences only and misses some clones. Where compared with another copy, unresolved V genes explain less than half of these, and the others have no known cause. The sample data list 490,000 or so clones, and over 60% of these were observed just once. The top ten clonotypes cover over 10% of the sample. Input material: PBMCs. The source of these receptors is a woman in her thirties or forties in good health. Some clones in this sample may be carry-over from other donors' samples.

This clone came up a few times. This chain joins TRBV30 and TRBJ2-1, with 10 bases fitting TRBD1. V shed 7 bases, J shed 3 bases, and the junction held 6 bases outside the gene matches. CDR1 GTSNPN and CDR2 SVGIG come from the germline V gene (reference sequence). This CDR3 contains 14 residues. DNA of the CDR3: TGTGCCTCCCGCAGGGACAGGGGCTACAATGAGCAGTTCTTC. Its translation is CASRRDRGYNEQFF.

This clone was observed a few times. The V call is TRBV4-2, the J call TRBJ2-5; a possible D gene is TRBD2 (5 bases). Germline CDR1 LGHNA, CDR2 YNFKEQ. V dropped 3 bases and J dropped 4 bases, with 12 bases sitting between them. This CDR3 is 14 amino acids long. Here the CDR3 DNA reads TGTGCCAGCAGCCACCCCGGACTCCTAGAGACCCAGTACTTC. This encodes CASSHPGLLETQYF.

This chain joins TRBV5-1 and TRBJ2-5, with D perhaps TRBD1 (5 bases). Germline values: CDR1 SGHRS, CDR2 YFSETQ. The CDR3 runs 13 residues. V was trimmed by 2 bases and J by 5 bases, leaving 10 bases between them. This CDR3 is CASSFWGQETQYF. Here the CDR3 DNA reads TGCGCCAGCAGCTTTTGGGGCCAGGAGACCCAGTACTTC.

The J gene is TRBJ1-3, the V gene TRBV30, with 7 nucleotides matching TRBD1. The CDR3 runs to 17 residues. The V gene end was trimmed by 4 bases and the J gene end by 0 bases; junction bases not matched to a gene: 12. Germline CDR1 GTSNPN, CDR2 SVGIG (reference sequence). The CDR3 is CAWITGQAGISGNTIYF. In DNA, the CDR3 is TGTGCCTGGATCACAGGACAGGCCGGGATCTCTGGAAACACCATATATTTT.

The chain combines TRBV2 with TRBJ2-3, with D tentatively TRBD1 (5 bases). V was clipped by 6 bases and J by 3 bases, with 7 bases between them. The CDR3 spans 12 residues. Germline V gene lookup returns CDR1 SNHLY and CDR2 FYNNEI. The CDR3 DNA is TGTGCCAGCAGAGGGGATACAGATACGCAGTATTTT. Amino acids: CASRGDTDTQYF.

The gene calls are TRBV5-1 and TRBJ1-2, with D possibly being TRBD1 (5 bases). Trimming removed 5 bases at V and 4 bases at J, with 18 bases between. The CDR3 totals 15 residues. Looked up from germline, CDR1 is SGHRS and CDR2 is YFSETQ. CDR3 residues: CASRYSGGESYGYTF. DNA for the CDR3: TGCGCCAGCAGATACTCCGGAGGGGAATCCTATGGCTACACCTTC.

Comments on this clone: Compared with germline, one end of the junction differs, possibly owing to a read error. V and J are TRBV7-2 and TRBJ1-1, with 9 bases aligning to TRBD1. Germline loops: CDR1 SGHTA, CDR2 FQGNSA. This CDR3 spans 15 amino acids. The CDR3 region is CAGSSMTGGGSEAFF. As DNA, the CDR3 is TGTGCCGGCAGCTCCATGACAGGGGGTGGATCTGAAGCTTTCTTT.

The rearrangement joins TRBV7-9 to TRBJ2-5; 7 bases align to TRBD1. CDR3 size: 15 residues. Germline values: CDR1 SEHNR, CDR2 FQNEAQ (reference sequence). The V gene end was trimmed by 1 base and the J gene end by 5 bases; junction bases not matched to a gene: 7. In DNA, the CDR3 is TGTGCCAGCAGCTTAGGGGACAGCCTTATCGAGACCCAGTACTTC. It encodes CASSLGDSLIETQYF.

This clone was detected only a few times. The chain couples TRBV2 to TRBJ2-2; D remains unclear. V was cut by 4 bases and J by 5 bases, with 5 bases left in between. The CDR3 loop spans 12 amino acids. Germline V gives CDR1 SNHLY, CDR2 FYNNEI. The CDR3 sequence: CASSVGTGELFF. The CDR3 nucleotides read TGTGCCAGCAGTGTCGGGACCGGGGAGCTGTTTTTT.

V usage is TRBV9 and J usage is TRBJ2-2; 7 positions agree with TRBD2. The trim removed 2 bases at V and 6 bases at J, leaving 10 bases unmatched. CDR1 and CDR2 (germline): SGDLS, YYNGEE. The CDR3 contains 16 residues. In DNA form, the CDR3 reads TGTGCCAGCAGCGTCACCCAGACTAGCTTCCCCGGGGAGCTGTTTTTT. Protein sequence: CASSVTQTSFPGELFF.